The 22 T cell receptor beta chains listed next were all sequenced from one sample in a study of siplizumab effects on memory and regulatory T cells. Here immunoSEQ multiplex PCR was the method, and the copy in TCRdb shows in-frame clones only, minus some. The sample yields some 63,000 clones, nearly 98% seen once. The source material was naive CD8+ T cells sorted from blood. The receptor set was obtained from a human donor in good health.

This chain uses TRBV27 with TRBJ2-5; 12 nucleotides agree with TRBD2. V shed 6 bases and J 0 bases; nucleotides not matched to a gene: 5. This CDR3 is 16 amino acids long. Germline V gives CDR1 MNHEY, CDR2 SMNVEV (reference sequence). The CDR3 bases are TGTGCCAGCAGAGTAACTAGCGGGGGGTACCAAGAGACCCAGTACTTC. Residues: CASRVTSGGYQETQYF.

The chain employs TRBV28 and TRBJ2-3; weak D call: TRBD2 (5 bases). The CDR3 runs to 15 residues. Between the trimmed V and J ends, which lost 4 bases and 2 bases, there was a span of 13 bases. Germline values: CDR1 MDHEN, CDR2 SYDVKM. In DNA form, the CDR3 reads TGTGCCAGCAGTTCCCGCCGGGGAAACACAGATACGCAGTATTTT. Encoded protein: CASSSRRGNTDTQYF.

The chain couples TRBV28 to TRBJ2-7, with D unclear. The V end lost 5 bases, the J end lost 2 bases, and 13 bases lay between the germline ends. CDR1 MDHEN and CDR2 SYDVKM come from the germline V gene. This CDR3 has 14 residues. The chain's CDR3 is CASSPPGTTYEQYF. The CDR3, as DNA: TGTGCCAGCAGTCCCCCAGGCACTACCTACGAGCAGTACTTC.

The chain combines TRBV6-6 with TRBJ1-4, with D perhaps TRBD1 (6 bases). Trimming took off 3 bases at V and 8 bases at J, with 16 bases between the two ends. From germline, CDR1 is MNHNY and CDR2 SVGAGI (reference sequence). The CDR3 spans 15 residues. For the CDR3, the DNA is TGTGCCAGCAGTTATTCGCAGGGGTTTGGGGAAAAACTGTTTTTT. Protein: CASSYSQGFGEKLFF.

The V gene is TRBV4-3, the J gene TRBJ1-2; the D gene is possibly TRBD1 (6 bases). The CDR3 covers 15 residues. The V gene lost 3 bases and the J gene lost 4 bases, with 15 bases spanning the gap. The germline gives CDR1 LGHNA, CDR2 YSLEER. CDR3 coding DNA: TGCGCCAGCAGCCAGGGGGAGGACAGTGCCTATGGCTACACCTTC. It yields the protein CASSQGEDSAYGYTF.

The chain combines TRBV7-2 with TRBJ2-1; D gene unclear. The CDR3 spans 15 residues. V lost 5 bases to trimming and J lost 4 bases, with 15 bases between them. The V gene's germline CDR1 is SGHTA and CDR2 FQGNSA. The CDR3 DNA sequence: TGTGCCAGCAGCCCCCCCGGGTGGGAATACAATGAGCAGTTCTTC. It specifies CASSPPGWEYNEQFF.

This chain joins TRBV7-9 and TRBJ2-5; 9 bases match TRBD1. The J call may be incorrect, as the DNA end agrees better with TRBJ2-7. This CDR3 spans 13 amino acids. The V gene's germline CDR1 is SEHNR and CDR2 FQNEAQ (reference sequence). In DNA, the CDR3 is TGTGCCTGCGTCCGGGACAGGGACTACGAGCAGTACTTC. It is translated as CACVRDRDYEQYF.

This chain connects TRBV7-9 to TRBJ2-1, with D unresolved. CDR3 size: 14 residues. Germline lookup yields CDR1 SEHNR and CDR2 FQNEAQ (reference sequence). The V gene lost 4 bases and the J gene lost 6 bases, with 13 bases spanning the gap. The chain's CDR3 is CASSSRVPSNEQFF. The CDR3 DNA sequence: TGTGCCAGCAGCTCCCGGGTCCCCTCCAATGAGCAGTTCTTC.

The chain is built from TRBV2 and TRBJ2-3, with 10 positions matching TRBD2. The CDR3 is made up of 18 amino acids. CDR1 and CDR2 from the germline V gene are SNHLY and FYNNEI. The junction had 14 bases not matched to a gene; V was cut back by 2 bases and J by 6 bases. The CDR3 sequence: CASSEYYVGTSESDTQYF. CDR3 nucleotides: TGTGCCAGCAGTGAATATTATGTGGGGACTAGCGAGTCTGATACGCAGTATTTT.

V usage is TRBV2 and J usage is TRBJ2-3, with D perhaps TRBD2 (6 bases). V lost 7 bases, J lost 4 bases, and 12 bases lay in between. CDR3 size: 13 residues. In germline, CDR1 is SNHLY, CDR2 FYNNEI. CDR3 in DNA: TGTGCCAGCATTAGCGGTTCGGCAGATACGCAGTATTTT. Amino acids: CASISGSADTQYF.

CDR3 region: CASSLASGNTEAFF. The CDR3 DNA reads TGTGCCAGCAGCTTGGCTTCGGGGAACACTGAAGCTTTCTTT. The rearrangement links TRBV5-6 to TRBJ1-1; the D is unclear. V was cut by 0 bases and J by 1 base, with 7 bases left in between. Germline V gives CDR1 SGHDT, CDR2 YYEEEE. This CDR3 contains 14 residues.

CDR3 coding DNA: TGTGCCAGCAGCTCAGAAGAGACCCAGTACTTC. Translation gives CASSSEETQYF. The rearrangement links TRBV11-2 to TRBJ2-5; D gene unclear. Germline V gene data show CDR1 as SGHAT and CDR2 as FQNNGV. The germline V and J ends were trimmed by 4 bases and 3 bases, with 3 bases remaining between them. This CDR3 contains 11 residues.

This rearrangement joins TRBV10-3 to TRBJ2-5; maybe TRBD2 (5 bases). The germline V gene has CDR1 ENHRY and CDR2 SYGVKD. V gave up 3 bases and J gave up 7 bases, with 15 bases separating them. The CDR3 totals 14 residues. CDR3 bases: TGTGCCATCAGTGACACGGACCTAGGAGGGACCCAGTACTTC. The encoded protein is CAISDTDLGGTQYF.

This clone was observed once. This chain uses TRBV9 with TRBJ2-2; D not resolved. Germline assignment: CDR1 SGDLS and CDR2 YYNGEE. The CDR3 is made up of 17 amino acids. The V end lost 4 bases, the J end lost 4 bases, and 20 bases lay between the germline ends. CDR3 nucleotide sequence: TGTGCCAGCAGCCTCACCCAGACACGAGTGGGCACCGGGGAGCTGTTTTTT. It is translated as CASSLTQTRVGTGELFF. The whole variable domain, remainder taken from reference TRBV9 and TRBJ2-2, is DSGVTQTPKHLITATGQRVTLRCSPRSGDLSVYWYQQSLDQGLQFLIQYYNGEERAKGNILERFSAQQFPDLHSELNLSSLELGDSALYFCASSLTQTRVGTGELFFGEGSRLTVL.

The V and J genes are TRBV27 and TRBJ2-4; the match to TRBD1 covers 7 bases. Per germline, CDR1 MNHEY and CDR2 SMNVEV (reference sequence). This CDR3 is 13 amino acids long. J was trimmed by 8 bases and V by 3 bases; bases with no gene match: 4. This CDR3 is CASSFHDRDIQYF. In nucleotides, the CDR3 is TGTGCCAGCAGTTTTCATGACAGGGACATTCAGTACTTC.

This clone was seen just once. The gene calls are TRBV6-1 and TRBJ1-5, with 9 bases fitting TRBD1. This CDR3 has 17 amino acids. Germline V gives CDR1 MNHNS, CDR2 SASEGT. V trimming: 1 base; J trimming: 3 bases; junction bases outside the gene matches: 7. CDR3 DNA: TGTGCCAGCAGTGAAGATCCCGGGACAGGGTTCAATCAGCCCCAGCATTTT. It codes for CASSEDPGTGFNQPQHF.

The chain couples TRBV6-5 to TRBJ1-5; D is possibly TRBD1 (5 bases). CDR3 size: 14 residues. CDR1 MNHEY and CDR2 SVGAGI come from the germline V gene. V lost 6 bases and J 2 bases, leaving 11 bases between the germline ends. The CDR3 region is CASSPSGGNQPQHF. The DNA of the CDR3 is TGTGCCAGCAGCCCCTCGGGGGGCAATCAGCCCCAGCATTTT.

The chain links TRBV27 to TRBJ2-5; 11 nucleotides match TRBD2. With V trimmed by 6 bases and J by 5 bases, 8 bases remained unmatched. This CDR3 has 15 residues. From germline, CDR1 is MNHEY and CDR2 SMNVEV (reference sequence). The CDR3 DNA reads as TGTGCCAGCAGGGACATACTAGCGGGGGTGGAGACCCAGTACTTC. Protein sequence: CASRDILAGVETQYF.

This chain links TRBV30 with TRBJ2-7, with D maybe TRBD1 (5 bases). V shed 0 bases and J shed 2 bases, with 5 bases lying between them. The V gene's germline CDR1 is GTSNPN and CDR2 SVGIG (reference sequence). The CDR3 consists of 12 residues. CDR3 residues: CAWSVGAYEQYF. CDR3 coding DNA: TGTGCCTGGAGTGTAGGGGCCTACGAGCAGTACTTC.

The table lists this clone with a count of one. Other nucleotide sequences from this sample produce the same CDR3. The chain combines TRBV10-3 with TRBJ2-7; no clear D gene. Germline CDR1 is ENHRY and CDR2 is SYGVKD. V lost 9 bases to trimming and J lost 0 bases, with 9 bases between them. There are 12 residues in the CDR3. The chain's CDR3 is CAIGPNSYEQYF. The CDR3 DNA reads TGTGCCATTGGACCTAACTCCTACGAGCAGTACTTC.

This clone occurred once. The chain is built from TRBV9 and TRBJ1-1, with 7 nucleotides matching TRBD1. J lost 5 bases, V lost 3 bases, and 7 bases had no gene match. The germline gives CDR1 SGDLS, CDR2 YYNGEE. This CDR3 spans 14 amino acids. Here the CDR3 reads CASSGAGGDTEAFF. The CDR3, as DNA: TGTGCCAGCAGCGGGGCAGGGGGTGATACTGAAGCTTTCTTT.

The chain uses TRBV19 and TRBJ1-2; 8 bases align to TRBD1. After removal of 5 bases from V and 0 bases from J, the junction contained 11 bases not matched to a gene. The length of the CDR3 is 17 residues. Looked up from germline, CDR1 is LNHDA and CDR2 is SQIVND (reference sequence). The DNA for the CDR3 is TGTGCCAGTAGTCCAGGATCTGGACAGGGTACTAACTATGGCTACACCTTC. This translates into CASSPGSGQGTNYGYTF. Supplemented by reference TRBV19 and TRBJ1-2, the full variable domain reads DGGITQSPKYLFRKEGQNVTLSCEQNLNHDAMYWYRQDPGQGLRLIYYSQIVNDFQKGDIAEGYSVSREKKESFPLTVTSAQKNPTAFYLCASSPGSGQGTNYGYTFGSGTRLTVV.